The next 28 T cell receptor beta chains were all read from a single sample in a study of T cells after yellow fever vaccination. TCRdb reprocessed the 5' RACE reads via MiXCR and lists one record per CDR3 protein. The sample lists tens of thousands of distinct CDR3 sequences, about 6% occurring once. The source was CD8+ T cells sorted from PBMCs, collected around 45 days after the first yellow fever vaccination. These TCRs come from a man between 18 and 35 years old who received the YFV17D yellow fever vaccine.

This clonotype was seen at least ten times. The chain joins TRBV20-1 to TRBJ2-7; 7 nucleotides align to TRBD2. V lost 4 bases, J lost 4 bases, and 13 bases stayed unmatched. In germline, CDR1 is DFQATT, CDR2 SNEGSKA (reference sequence). This CDR3 is built from 15 residues. The DNA of the CDR3 is TGCAGTGCTATTCGGGCGGGAGACAGTATTTACGAGCAGTACTTC. This encodes CSAIRAGDSIYEQYF.

The V and J genes are TRBV29-1 and TRBJ1-1; D remains ambiguous. The CDR3 extends over 13 amino acids. V dropped 3 bases and J dropped 0 bases, with 8 bases sitting between them. The V gene's germline CDR1 is SQVTM and CDR2 ANQGSEA. Written as DNA, the CDR3 is TGCAGCGTTGATGGGGTAATGAACACTGAAGCTTTCTTT. This encodes CSVDGVMNTEAFF. Full variable domain (outside the CDR3, taken from reference TRBV29-1 and TRBJ1-1): SAVISQKPSRDICQRGTSLTIQCQVDSQVTMMFWYRQQPGQSLTLIATANQGSEATYESGFVIDKFPISRPNLTFSTLTVSNMSPEDSSIYLCSVDGVMNTEAFFGQGTRLTVV.

Many counts were recorded for this clonotype. The rearrangement uses TRBV7-6 and TRBJ2-3; possibly TRBD2 for D (5 bases). Germline V CDR1 and CDR2: SGHVS, FNYEAQ. V lost 6 bases and J 6 bases, leaving 19 bases between the germline ends. There are 15 residues in the CDR3. The CDR3: CASSSAASSVDTQYF. CDR3 nucleotides: TGTGCCAGCAGTTCCGCGGCCAGTAGCGTCGATACGCAGTATTTT. The whole variable domain, filled in from reference TRBV7-6 and TRBJ2-3, reads GAGVSQSPRYKVTKRGQDVALRCDPISGHVSLYWYRQALGQGPEFLTYFNYEAQQDKSGLPNDRFSAERPEGSISTLTIQRTEQRDSAMYRCASSSAASSVDTQYFGPGTRLTVL.

The gene calls are TRBV11-1 and TRBJ1-1, with TRBD1 as a possible D gene (6 bases). Looked up from germline, CDR1 is SGHAT and CDR2 is FQDESV (reference sequence). V was clipped by 1 base and J by 7 bases, with 16 bases between them. CDR3 length: 15 amino acids. CDR3 sequence: CASSLGVGASLEAFF. In nucleotides, the CDR3 is TGTGCCAGCAGCTTAGGAGTGGGGGCCTCGCTTGAAGCTTTCTTT.

This clonotype was seen at least ten times. The J gene is TRBJ1-5, the V gene TRBV6-1, with 7 bases fitting TRBD1. Germline-derived CDR1 and CDR2 are MNHNS and SASEGT. The CDR3 runs 14 residues. V lost 6 bases and J lost 4; bases outside the gene matches: 6. DNA for the CDR3: TGTGCCAGCAGCCGCGGGACAGTTAATCAGCCCCAGCATTTT. As protein: CASSRGTVNQPQHF.

This clonotype occurred many times. The chain joins TRBV7-6 to TRBJ1-3, with D possibly TRBD1 on 5 matching bases. The CDR3 is made up of 15 amino acids. V gave up 1 base and J gave up 4 bases, with 11 bases separating them. CDR1 and CDR2 from the germline V gene are SGHVS and FNYEAQ. As DNA, the CDR3 is TGTGCCAGCAGCTTAGGCCAGGGAAGGGGAAACACCATATATTTT. Translated, it gives CASSLGQGRGNTIYF.

This clonotype was seen a few times. The CDR3 spells CASSAPPQGVETQYF. The CDR3 DNA follows: TGTGCCAGTAGTGCCCCTCCTCAGGGGGTGGAGACCCAGTACTTC. The chain is built from TRBV19 and TRBJ2-5; 7 bases are a match to TRBD1. Germline CDR1 is LNHDA and CDR2 is SQIVND (reference sequence). The CDR3 sequence is 15 residues long. With V trimmed by 5 bases and J by 5 bases, 11 bases remained unmatched.

This clonotype came up many times. The rearrangement joins TRBV5-4 to TRBJ2-3; the D gene is possibly TRBD2 (6 bases). The germline V and J ends were trimmed by 0 bases and 0 bases, with 17 bases remaining between them. CDR3 size: 18 residues. The germline gives CDR1 SGHNT, CDR2 YYREEE (reference sequence). CDR3 coding DNA: TGTGCCAGCAGCTTGGATTCTGAGGACTATTCTAGCACAGATACGCAGTATTTT. It yields the protein CASSLDSEDYSSTDTQYF.

This clonotype has a count of ten or more. The CDR3 region has the DNA TGTGCCAGCAGCTTGGTTGACAGGGGGGAGATTTCACCCCTCCACTTT. Residues: CASSLVDRGEISPLHF. This chain links TRBV7-2 with TRBJ1-6; 9 bases map to TRBD1. The CDR3 sequence is 16 residues long. After removal of 3 bases from V and 9 bases from J, the junction contained 9 bases not matched to a gene. The germline V gene encodes CDR1 SGHTA and CDR2 FQGNSA. The full variable domain, rest sourced from reference TRBV7-2 and TRBJ1-6, is GAGVSQSPSNKVTEKGKDVELRCDPISGHTALYWYRQSLGQGLEFLIYFQGNSAPDKSGLPSDRFSAERTGGSVSTLTIQRTQQEDSAVYLCASSLVDRGEISPLHFGNGTRLTVT.

This clonotype was observed many times. The chain has TRBV6-1 and TRBJ2-5; TRBD2 aligns across 7 bases. The length of the CDR3 is 14 residues. The V and J ends lost 5 bases and 1 base, in that order; junction bases with no gene match: 4. Germline CDR1 MNHNS, CDR2 SASEGT. The CDR3 bases are TGTGCCAGCAGTACACGCGGGAGCCAAGAGACCCAGTACTTC. Its translation is CASSTRGSQETQYF.

The V gene is TRBV4-1, the J gene TRBJ2-3; D gene ambiguous. Trimming removed 0 bases from V and 5 bases from J, with 9 bases in between. Germline loops: CDR1 MGHRA, CDR2 YSYEKL. This CDR3 has 14 residues. The CDR3 loop is CASSQDGSRDTQYF. The DNA for the CDR3 is TGCGCCAGCAGCCAAGATGGGTCCCGAGATACGCAGTATTTT.

This clonotype has ten or more counts. V is TRBV6-5 and J is TRBJ1-5; a weak D match, TRBD1 (6 bases). The V end lost 6 bases, the J end lost 7 bases, and 16 bases lay between the germline ends. CDR1 and CDR2 (germline): MNHEY, SVGAGI. The CDR3 has 14 residues. CDR3 coding DNA: TGTGCCAGCAGAGGGGGGGGGTCGTGGCAGCCCCAGCATTTT. It is translated as CASRGGGSWQPQHF.

J is TRBJ2-3 and V is TRBV4-3, with a possible D match to TRBD2 (6 bases). Trimming left V 5 bases short and J 5 bases short, with 14 bases between. CDR3 length: 14 residues. The V gene's germline CDR1 is LGHNA and CDR2 YSLEER. The CDR3 spells CASSGLGGKDTQYF. CDR3 DNA sequence: TGCGCCAGCAGCGGGCTCGGGGGAAAAGATACGCAGTATTTT.

This rearrangement joins TRBV27 to TRBJ2-7; possibly TRBD2 for D (5 bases). Looked up from germline, CDR1 is MNHEY and CDR2 is SMNVEV (reference sequence). The CDR3 is 13 amino acids. Trimming pared 7 bases from V and 5 bases from J, leaving 15 bases between. CDR3: CASTLGGGDEQYV. CDR3 nucleotide sequence: TGTGCCAGCACACTAGGAGGTGGGGACGAGCAGTACGTC.

At least ten counts were recorded for this clonotype. This chain links TRBV12-3 or TRBV12-4 with TRBJ2-5; D call uncertain. With 4 bases removed from V and 6 bases from J, the gap between germline ends came to 18 bases. The CDR3 runs to 15 residues. CDR3 residues: CASSSVLAPPKTQYF. The CDR3 bases are TGTGCCAGCAGTTCGGTACTGGCTCCTCCGAAGACCCAGTACTTC.

This clonotype was observed a few times. The chain couples TRBV12-3 or TRBV12-4 to TRBJ1-1, with a weak D call TRBD1 (5 bases). The CDR3 extends over 14 amino acids. Trimming removed 6 bases at V and 5 bases at J, with 16 bases between. CDR3 nucleotides: TGTGCCAGCAGGGGGCGGGCGGAACATACTGAAGCTTTCTTT. Its protein product is CASRGRAEHTEAFF.

This clonotype appeared many times. The rearrangement links TRBV4-1 to TRBJ2-7, with D possibly matching TRBD2 (5 bases). Germline loops: CDR1 MGHRA, CDR2 YSYEKL. The CDR3 consists of 14 residues. V dropped 2 bases and J dropped 5 bases, with 13 bases sitting between them. The CDR3 reads CASSQPGFANEQYF. Written as DNA, the CDR3 is TGCGCCAGCAGCCAACCGGGGTTCGCCAACGAGCAGTACTTC.

This chain links TRBV4-1 with TRBJ2-1, with D perhaps being TRBD1 or TRBD2 (5 bases each). The CDR3 extends over 15 amino acids. Trimming took off 1 base at V and 5 bases at J, with 12 bases between the two ends. CDR1 and CDR2 (germline): MGHRA, YSYEKL. The CDR3 is CASSQGWGPDNEQFF. The CDR3 DNA is TGCGCCAGCAGCCAAGGGTGGGGACCAGACAATGAGCAGTTCTTC.

The chain combines TRBV4-1 with TRBJ1-1; D gene uncertain. There are 11 residues in the CDR3. The V end lost 0 bases, the J end lost 8 bases, and 4 bases lay between the germline ends. Germline lookup yields CDR1 MGHRA and CDR2 YSYEKL. The CDR3 region is CASSQDREAFF. The CDR3 DNA reads TGCGCCAGCAGCCAAGATAGGGAAGCTTTCTTT.

Many counts were recorded for this clonotype. V and J are TRBV18 and TRBJ2-7; D ambiguous. The CDR3 covers 11 residues. Germline CDR1 KGHSH, CDR2 LQKENI. V dropped 5 bases and J dropped 4 bases, with 6 bases sitting between them. For the CDR3, the DNA is TGTGCCAGCTCATCTGATTACGAGCAGTACTTC. Its translation: CASSSDYEQYF.

This clonotype was detected only a few times. The chain has TRBV5-4 and TRBJ2-3; D might be TRBD1 (6 bases). Trimming took 4 bases from V and 7 from J, leaving 19 bases between them. CDR1 and CDR2 from the germline V gene are SGHNT and YYREEE (reference sequence). The CDR3 loop spans 15 amino acids. This CDR3 is CASSPTQLQGNTQYF. CDR3 nucleotides: TGTGCCAGCAGCCCTACTCAGCTACAGGGCAATACGCAGTATTTT.

This clonotype was observed once. This clone may be a read error of a much larger clone one base away. This chain uses TRBV9 with TRBJ2-1; 11 nucleotides agree with TRBD2. Per germline, CDR1 SGDLS and CDR2 YYNGEE. Unmatched junction bases numbered 4, after V lost 3 bases and J lost 8 bases. The length of the CDR3 is 14 residues. The CDR3 DNA reads TGTGCCAGCAGCGGCCCGACTAGCGGGGATGAGCAGTTCTTC. Its protein product is CASSGPTSGDEQFF.

This clonotype showed up many times. J is TRBJ2-3 and V is TRBV12-3 or TRBV12-4; TRBD2 matches at 7 bases. With 3 bases clipped from V and 4 bases from J, the junction kept 4 bases outside the gene matches. The CDR3 runs 14 residues. CDR3 DNA sequence: TGTGCCAGCAGTTTCGGGGGGTTCGCAGATACGCAGTATTTT. Translating gives CASSFGGFADTQYF.

This clonotype occurred many times. The chain couples TRBV27 to TRBJ2-6; no definite D call. Germline V CDR1 and CDR2: MNHEY, SMNVEV (reference sequence). V gave up 5 bases and J gave up 0 bases, with 11 bases separating them. The length of the CDR3 is 16 residues. The CDR3 coding sequence is TGTGCCAGCAGTAATGGGCCTTACTCTGGGGCCAACGTCCTGACTTTC. This translates into CASSNGPYSGANVLTF. Filled out from reference TRBV27 and TRBJ2-6, the complete variable domain reads EAQVTQNPRYLITVTGKKLTVTCSQNMNHEYMSWYRQDPGLGLRQIYYSMNVEVTDKGDVPEGYKVSRKEKRNFPLILESPSPNQTSLYFCASSNGPYSGANVLTFGAGSRLTVL.

This clonotype was seen only a few times. The chain combines TRBV27 with TRBJ2-1; 8 bases align to TRBD2. Germline V lookup: CDR1 MNHEY, CDR2 SMNVEV (reference sequence). With V trimmed by 4 bases and J by 0 bases, 11 bases remained unmatched. CDR3 length: 18 residues. The chain's CDR3 is CASSSLAGGRRSYNEQFF. Here the CDR3 DNA reads TGTGCCAGCAGTTCCTTGGCGGGGGGCAGACGCTCCTACAATGAGCAGTTCTTC.

About this clonotype itself: This could be a read error, since a much larger clone is one nucleotide away. The chain uses TRBV6-2 or TRBV6-3 and TRBJ2-1, with TRBD2 matching 8 bases. Per the germline V gene, CDR1 is MNHEY and CDR2 is SVGEGT. The CDR3 runs to 14 residues. The CDR3 DNA follows: TGTGCCACCACCGGGGGGGTCTCCTACAAAGAGCAGTTCTTC. This encodes CATTGGVSYKEQFF.

This clonotype was detected ten times or more. The CDR3 loop is CASSLEASRGTGELFF. In DNA form, the CDR3 reads TGCGCCAGCAGCTTGGAGGCTAGCAGAGGGACCGGGGAGCTGTTTTTT. V is TRBV5-1 and J is TRBJ2-2; D possibly corresponds to TRBD2 (5 bases). V shed 0 bases and J shed 5 bases, with 14 bases lying between them. Germline CDR1 and CDR2: SGHRS and YFSETQ. The CDR3 is 16 amino acids.

This clonotype was detected only a few times. The CDR3 here is CASSWAENYYEQYF. The CDR3 DNA is TGTGCCAGCAGCTGGGCGGAGAACTACTACGAGCAGTACTTC. The chain employs TRBV7-2 and TRBJ2-7, with D unresolved. Germline V lookup: CDR1 SGHTA, CDR2 FQGNSA. CDR3 length equals 14 residues. Trimming left V 4 bases short and J 3 bases short, with 13 bases between.